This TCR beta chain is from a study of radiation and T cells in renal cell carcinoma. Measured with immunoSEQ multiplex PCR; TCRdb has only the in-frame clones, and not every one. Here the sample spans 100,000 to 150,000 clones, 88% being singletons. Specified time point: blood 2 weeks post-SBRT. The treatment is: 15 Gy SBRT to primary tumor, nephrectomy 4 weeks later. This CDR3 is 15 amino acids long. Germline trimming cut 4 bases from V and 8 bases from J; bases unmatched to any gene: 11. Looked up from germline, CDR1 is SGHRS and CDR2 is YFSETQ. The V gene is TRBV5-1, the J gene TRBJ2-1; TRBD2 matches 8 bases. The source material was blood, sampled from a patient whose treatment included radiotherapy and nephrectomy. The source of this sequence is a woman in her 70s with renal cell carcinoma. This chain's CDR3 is CASSLGGAYGYEQFF. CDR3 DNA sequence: TGCGCCAGCAGCCTCGGGGGGGCCTACGGGTATGAGCAGTTCTTC. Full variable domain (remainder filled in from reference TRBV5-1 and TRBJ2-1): KAGVTQTPRYLIKTRGQQVTLSCSPISGHRSVSWYQQTPGQGLQFLFEYFSETQRNKGNFPGRFSGRQFSNSRSEMNVSTLELGDSALYLCASSLGGAYGYEQFFGPGTRLTVL.